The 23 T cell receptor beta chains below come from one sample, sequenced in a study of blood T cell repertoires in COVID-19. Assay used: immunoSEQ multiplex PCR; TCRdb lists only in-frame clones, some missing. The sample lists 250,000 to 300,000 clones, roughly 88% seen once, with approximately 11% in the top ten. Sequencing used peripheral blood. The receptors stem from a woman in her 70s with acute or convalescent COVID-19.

CDR3 loop: CASGLAGGRETQYF. DNA of the CDR3: TGTGCTAGCGGGCTAGCGGGGGGGCGAGAGACCCAGTACTTC. V is TRBV7-7 and J is TRBJ2-5, with 12 bases lining up with TRBD2. The CDR3 covers 14 residues. CDR1 SSHAT and CDR2 FNYEAQ come from the germline V gene (reference sequence).

CDR3 sequence reads: CASSQGGRRLETQYF. The CDR3 coding sequence is TGTGCCAGCAGCCAAGGTGGTCGGAGATTGGAGACCCAGTACTTC. J is TRBJ2-5 and V is TRBV3-1 (or the pseudogene TRBV3-2); D gene unclear. Trimming shortened V by 1 base and J by 5 bases, and 14 bases separated the two germline ends. Germline values: CDR1 LGHDT, CDR2 YNNKEL (reference sequence). The CDR3 runs to 15 residues.

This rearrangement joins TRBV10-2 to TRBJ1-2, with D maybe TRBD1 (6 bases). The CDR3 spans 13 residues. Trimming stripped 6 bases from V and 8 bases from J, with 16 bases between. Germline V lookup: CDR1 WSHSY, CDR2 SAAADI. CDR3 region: CASSLTGSEGYTF. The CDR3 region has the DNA TGCGCCAGCAGCCTGACAGGATCTGAGGGCTACACCTTC.

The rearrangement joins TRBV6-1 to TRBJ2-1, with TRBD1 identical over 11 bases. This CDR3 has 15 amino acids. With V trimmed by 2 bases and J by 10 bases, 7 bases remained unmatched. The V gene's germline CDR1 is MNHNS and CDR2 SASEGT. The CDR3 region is CASSERTGGSQEQFF. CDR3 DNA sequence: TGTGCCAGCAGTGAAAGGACAGGGGGCTCTCAGGAGCAGTTCTTC.

This CDR3 is CASRRGSNTEAFF. The CDR3 DNA follows: TGTGCCAGCCGTAGAGGATCGAACACTGAAGCTTTCTTT. The chain is built from TRBV7-8 and TRBJ1-1; unclear D gene. V was clipped by 8 bases and J by 1 base, with 11 bases between them. This CDR3 comprises 13 residues. The germline gives CDR1 SGHVS, CDR2 FQNEAQ.

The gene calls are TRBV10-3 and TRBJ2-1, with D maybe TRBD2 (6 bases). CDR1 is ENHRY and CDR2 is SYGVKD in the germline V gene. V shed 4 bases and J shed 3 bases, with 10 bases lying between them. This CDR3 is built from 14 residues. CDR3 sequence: CAISAGDSYNEQFF. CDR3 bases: TGTGCCATCAGTGCGGGGGATAGCTACAATGAGCAGTTCTTC.

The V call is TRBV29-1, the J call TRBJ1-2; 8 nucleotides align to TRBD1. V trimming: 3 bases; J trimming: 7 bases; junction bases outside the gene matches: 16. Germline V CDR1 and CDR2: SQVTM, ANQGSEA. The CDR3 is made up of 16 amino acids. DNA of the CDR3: TGCAGCGTTGACTGGCTTCCGGGACAGGTCTCAAGTGGCTACACCTTC. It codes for CSVDWLPGQVSSGYTF.

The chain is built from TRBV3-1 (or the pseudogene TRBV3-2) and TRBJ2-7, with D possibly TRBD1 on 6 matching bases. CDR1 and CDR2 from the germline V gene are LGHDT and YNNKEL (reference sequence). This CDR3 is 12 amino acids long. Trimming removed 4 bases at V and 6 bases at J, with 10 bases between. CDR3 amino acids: CASSRSGAEQYF. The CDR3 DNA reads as TGTGCCAGCAGCCGCTCAGGGGCCGAGCAGTACTTC.

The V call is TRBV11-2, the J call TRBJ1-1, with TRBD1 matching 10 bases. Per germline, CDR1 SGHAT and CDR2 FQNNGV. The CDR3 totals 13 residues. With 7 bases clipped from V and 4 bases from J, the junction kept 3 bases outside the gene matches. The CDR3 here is CASTRTGGTEAFF. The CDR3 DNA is TGTGCCAGCACCCGGACAGGGGGCACTGAAGCTTTCTTT.

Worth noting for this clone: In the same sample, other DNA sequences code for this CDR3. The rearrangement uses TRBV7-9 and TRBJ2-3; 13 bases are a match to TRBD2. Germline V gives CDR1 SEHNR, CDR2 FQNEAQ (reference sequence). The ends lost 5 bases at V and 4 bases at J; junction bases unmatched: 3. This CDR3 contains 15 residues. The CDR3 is CASSRTSGGPDTQYF. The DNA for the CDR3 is TGTGCCAGCAGCCGGACTAGCGGGGGACCAGATACGCAGTATTTT.

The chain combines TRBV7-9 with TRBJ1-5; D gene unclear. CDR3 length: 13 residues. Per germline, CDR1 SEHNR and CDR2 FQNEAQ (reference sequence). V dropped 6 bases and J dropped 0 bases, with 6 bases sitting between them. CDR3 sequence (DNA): TGTGCCAGCAGTCCTAATAGCAATCAGCCCCAGCATTTT. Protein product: CASSPNSNQPQHF.

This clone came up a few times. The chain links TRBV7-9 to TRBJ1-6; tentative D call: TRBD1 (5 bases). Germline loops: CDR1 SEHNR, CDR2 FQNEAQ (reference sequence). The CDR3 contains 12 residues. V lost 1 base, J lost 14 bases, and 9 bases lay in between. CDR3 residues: CASSLVPGALHF. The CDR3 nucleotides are TGTGCCAGCAGCTTAGTCCCGGGGGCCCTCCACTTT.

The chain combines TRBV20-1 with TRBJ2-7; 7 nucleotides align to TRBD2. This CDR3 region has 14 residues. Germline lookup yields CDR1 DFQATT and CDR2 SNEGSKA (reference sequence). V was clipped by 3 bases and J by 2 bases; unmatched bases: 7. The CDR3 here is CSASGLGLAYEQYF. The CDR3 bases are TGCAGTGCTAGTGGCCTTGGACTAGCCTACGAGCAGTACTTC.

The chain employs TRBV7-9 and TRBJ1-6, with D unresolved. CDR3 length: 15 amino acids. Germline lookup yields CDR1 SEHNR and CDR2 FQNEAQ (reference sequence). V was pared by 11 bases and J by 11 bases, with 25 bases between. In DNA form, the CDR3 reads TGTGCCGCGGAGGATCACCGACTCCCCTCCCCACCCCTCCACTTT. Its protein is CAAEDHRLPSPPLHF.

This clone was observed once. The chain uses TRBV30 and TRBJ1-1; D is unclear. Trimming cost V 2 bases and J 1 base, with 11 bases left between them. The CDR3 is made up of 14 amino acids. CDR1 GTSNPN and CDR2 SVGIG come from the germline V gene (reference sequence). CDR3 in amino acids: CAWSRGRENTEAFF. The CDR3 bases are TGTGCCTGGAGTCGGGGTAGGGAGAACACTGAAGCTTTCTTT.

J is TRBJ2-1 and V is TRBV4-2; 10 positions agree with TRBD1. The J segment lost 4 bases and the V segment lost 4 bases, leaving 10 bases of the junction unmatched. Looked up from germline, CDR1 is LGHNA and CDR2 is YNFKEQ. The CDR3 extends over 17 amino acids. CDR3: CASSRTPGQGWYNEQFF. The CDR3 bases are TGTGCCAGCAGCCGAACACCGGGACAGGGGTGGTACAATGAGCAGTTCTTC.

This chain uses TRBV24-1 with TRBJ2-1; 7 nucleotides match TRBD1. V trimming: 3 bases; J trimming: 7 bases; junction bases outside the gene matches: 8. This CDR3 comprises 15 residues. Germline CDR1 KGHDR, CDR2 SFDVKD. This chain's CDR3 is CATSDPTGLRNEQFF. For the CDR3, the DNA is TGTGCCACCAGTGATCCGACAGGGTTGCGTAATGAGCAGTTCTTC.

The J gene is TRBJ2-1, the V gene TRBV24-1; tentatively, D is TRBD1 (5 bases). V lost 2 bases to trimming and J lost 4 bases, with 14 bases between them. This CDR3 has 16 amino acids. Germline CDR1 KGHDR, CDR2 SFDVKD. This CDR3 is CATSDSNARVYNEQFF. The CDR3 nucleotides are TGTGCCACCAGTGATTCGAATGCCAGGGTGTACAATGAGCAGTTCTTC.

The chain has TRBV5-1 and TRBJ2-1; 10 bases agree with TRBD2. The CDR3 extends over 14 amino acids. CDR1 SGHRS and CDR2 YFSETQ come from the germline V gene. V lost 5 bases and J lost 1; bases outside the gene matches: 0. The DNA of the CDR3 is TGCGCCAGCAGGACTAGCGGGTCCTACAATGAGCAGTTCTTC. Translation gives CASRTSGSYNEQFF.

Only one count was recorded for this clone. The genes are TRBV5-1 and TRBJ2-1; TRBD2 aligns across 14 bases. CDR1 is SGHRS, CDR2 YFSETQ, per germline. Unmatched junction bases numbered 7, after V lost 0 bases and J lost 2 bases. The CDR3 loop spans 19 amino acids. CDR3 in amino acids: CASSLAGTSGGLAYNEQFF. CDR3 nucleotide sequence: TGCGCCAGCAGCTTGGCGGGGACTAGCGGGGGCCTAGCCTACAATGAGCAGTTCTTC.

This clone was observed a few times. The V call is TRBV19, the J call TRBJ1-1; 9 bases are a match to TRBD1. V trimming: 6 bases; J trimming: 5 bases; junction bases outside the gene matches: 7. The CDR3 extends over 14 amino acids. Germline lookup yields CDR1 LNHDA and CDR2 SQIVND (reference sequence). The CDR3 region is CASREQGARTEAFF. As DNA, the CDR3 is TGTGCCAGTAGAGAACAGGGGGCGCGGACTGAAGCTTTCTTT.

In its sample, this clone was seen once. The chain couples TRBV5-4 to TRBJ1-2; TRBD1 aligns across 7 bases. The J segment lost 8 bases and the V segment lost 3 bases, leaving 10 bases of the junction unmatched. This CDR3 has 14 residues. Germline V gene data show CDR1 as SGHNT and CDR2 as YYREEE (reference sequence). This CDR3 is CASSSGQELGGYTF. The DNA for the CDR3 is TGTGCCAGCAGCTCCGGACAGGAGCTGGGGGGCTACACCTTC.

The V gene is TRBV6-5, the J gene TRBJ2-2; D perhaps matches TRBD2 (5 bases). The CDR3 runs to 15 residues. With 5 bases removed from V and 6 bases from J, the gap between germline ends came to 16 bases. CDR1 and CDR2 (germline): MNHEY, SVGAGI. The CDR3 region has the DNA TGTGCCAGCAGTACCGAAGGGTCGAGGGCCGGGGAGCTGTTTTTT. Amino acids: CASSTEGSRAGELFF.